These T cell receptor beta chains were read from a single sample in a study of cytomegalovirus exposure and HLA in healthy donors. TCRdb's table, derived via immunoSEQ multiplex PCR, lists solely in-frame clones and lacks some. The sample carries 200,000 to 300,000 clones, about 83% recorded once. The sample was PBMCs. The receptors shown here come from a woman aged 40-49 years in good health and CMV-seropositive. The CDR3 runs from the conserved cysteine through the conserved F or W. D genes are given only for firm matches. Clone size is shown for a subset of rows, as once, few, many or a class of expanded clone.

TRBV27	TRBJ2-1	TRBD2	NA	TGTGCCAGCAAATCCCAACCGGGACTAGCGGGAGTAGTGCAGTTCTTC	CASKSQPGLAGVVQFF
TRBV13	TRBJ2-3	NA	once	TGTGCCAGCAGCTTCGCGCGCACAGATACGCAGTATTTT	CASSFARTDTQYF
TRBV7-9	TRBJ1-2	NA	NA	TGTTCCAGCAGCTCCGACTCGACAGGAGCAAGGAGGTATGGCTACACCTTC	CSSSSDSTGARRYGYTF
TRBV7-8	TRBJ1-5	NA	NA	TGTGCCAGCGGTTTGGAAAGAGGAAAGAATCAGCCCCAGCATTTT	CASGLERGKNQPQHF
TRBV2	TRBJ2-1	TRBD2	NA	TGTGCCAGCACTTTACTAGCGGGAAGAAACAATGAGCAGTTCTTC	CASTLLAGRNNEQFF
TRBV28	TRBJ2-2	NA	NA	TGTGCCAGCAGTTTACAGAAACCCGGGGAGCTGTTTTTT	CASSLQKPGELFF
TRBV5-3	TRBJ2-5	NA	NA	TGTGCCAAAATGGGGGCTGGGACCCAGTACTTC	CAKMGAGTQYF
TRBV5-5	TRBJ2-7	TRBD2	NA	TGTGCCAGCAGCAAACCGGGACTAGCGGGACCCTACGAGCAGTACTTC	CASSKPGLAGPYEQYF
TRBV5-6	TRBJ1-1	NA	NA	TGTGCCAGCAGCTTCGATTTACAGATGAACACTGAAGCTTTCTTT	CASSFDLQMNTEAFF
TRBV18	TRBJ1-1	TRBD1	NA	TGTGCCAGCTCACCGCGGACAGGGATGAACACTGAAGCTTTCTTT	CASSPRTGMNTEAFF
TRBV9	TRBJ1-2	NA	NA	TGTGCCAGCAGCGTAGATGTGGCAGGGCTCTATGGCTACACCTTC	CASSVDVAGLYGYTF
TRBV7-3	TRBJ2-3	TRBD2	NA	TGTGCCAGCAGCCAGGGACTAGCGGGAGGCGATACGCAGTATTTT	CASSQGLAGGDTQYF
TRBV5-1	TRBJ1-2	NA	once	TGCGCCAGCAGCTCACAGGGAAGCTATGGCTACACCTTC	CASSSQGSYGYTF
TRBV11-1	TRBJ1-2	NA	few	TGTGCCAGCAGCCAAAGAGACATTCCCTCCGGTGGCTACACCTTC	CASSQRDIPSGGYTF
TRBV28	TRBJ1-5	NA	NA	TGTGCCAGCACCACAGCGGGCCAGCCTAGCAATCAGCCCCAGCATTTT	CASTTAGQPSNQPQHF
TRBV5-6	TRBJ1-2	NA	NA	TGTGCCAGCACCCCGACAGACAACTATGGCTACACCTTC	CASTPTDNYGYTF
TRBV19	TRBJ1-1	TRBD1	NA	TGTGCCAGTAGTAAGATAGCGGGACAGGGATTTGAAGCTTTCTTT	CASSKIAGQGFEAFF
TRBV19	TRBJ1-6	NA	NA	TGTGCCAGTAGTCCAAGACAGATAAATTCACCCCTCCACTTT	CASSPRQINSPLHF
TRBV2	TRBJ2-2	TRBD2	NA	TGTGCCAGCAAGGCGCGGGAGGGGGTCACCGGGGAGCTGTTTTTT	CASKAREGVTGELFF
TRBV14	TRBJ1-3	NA	NA	TGTGCCAGCAGCCGTTACAGTGGAAACACCATATATTTT	CASSRYSGNTIYF
TRBV5-1	TRBJ2-2	TRBD2	NA	TGCGCCAGCAGCTTACTAGCGCTCACGAACACCGGGGAGCTGTTTTTT	CASSLLALTNTGELFF
TRBV7-6	TRBJ1-1	NA	NA	TGTGCCAGCAGCTTAACCAGGAACACTGAAGCTTTCTTT	CASSLTRNTEAFF
TRBV21-1	TRBJ2-1	NA	NA	TGTGCCAGCAGCAAAGGGGGCACCTCAAGCTCCTACAATGAGCAGTTCTTC	CASSKGGTSSSYNEQFF
TRBV19	TRBJ2-3	TRBD1	few	TGTGCCAGTAGGGACAGGGGCACAGATACGCAGTATTTT	CASRDRGTDTQYF
TRBV2	TRBJ2-5	NA	NA	TGTGCCAGCAGTGGGGGGCTCCAAAGGACCCAGTACTTC	CASSGGLQRTQYF
TRBV7-9	TRBJ2-4	TRBD1	NA	TGTGCCAGCAGCTTATCCGACAGGGGGCGCAAAAACATTCAGTACTTC	CASSLSDRGRKNIQYF
TRBV15	TRBJ1-2	TRBD1	NA	TGTGCCACCAGCAGAGATGGAGACAGGGCTAGCTATGGCTACACCTTC	CATSRDGDRASYGYTF
TRBV7-9	TRBJ1-4	TRBD1	NA	TGTGCCAGCAGCAGCACAGGGGGCGCTCGGGAAAAACTGTTTTTT	CASSSTGGAREKLFF
TRBV18	TRBJ2-7	NA	once	TGTGCCAGCTCACCAGTTCAGGTCTACGAGCAGTACTTC	CASSPVQVYEQYF
TRBV7-8	TRBJ2-7	TRBD2	NA	TGTGCCAGCAGCTTACCTCGTCCCGGGACTAGTTGGAACAGCTCCTACGAGCAGTACTTC	CASSLPRPGTSWNSSYEQYF
TRBV28	TRBJ1-4	NA	NA	TGTGCCAGCAGTTTTTTGGACAGTCTGGAACTGTTTTTT	CASSFLDSLELFF
TRBV5-8	TRBJ1-1	TRBD1	NA	TGTGCCAGCAGCTTAACAGGGGGCACTGAAGCTTTCTTT	CASSLTGGTEAFF